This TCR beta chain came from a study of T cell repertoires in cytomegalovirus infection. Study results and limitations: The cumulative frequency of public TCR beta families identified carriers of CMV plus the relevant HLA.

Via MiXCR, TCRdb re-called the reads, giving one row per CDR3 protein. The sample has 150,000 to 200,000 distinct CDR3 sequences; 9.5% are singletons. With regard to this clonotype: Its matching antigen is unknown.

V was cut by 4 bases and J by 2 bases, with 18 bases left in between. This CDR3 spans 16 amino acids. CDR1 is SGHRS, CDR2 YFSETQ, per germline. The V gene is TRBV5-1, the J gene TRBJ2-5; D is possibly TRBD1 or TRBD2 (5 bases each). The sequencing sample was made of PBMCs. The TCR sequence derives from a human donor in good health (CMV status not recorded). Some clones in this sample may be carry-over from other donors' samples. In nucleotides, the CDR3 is TGCGCCAGCAGCACTACTCCGGGACGCGTTCAAGAGACCCAGTACTTC. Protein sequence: CASSTTPGRVQETQYF.